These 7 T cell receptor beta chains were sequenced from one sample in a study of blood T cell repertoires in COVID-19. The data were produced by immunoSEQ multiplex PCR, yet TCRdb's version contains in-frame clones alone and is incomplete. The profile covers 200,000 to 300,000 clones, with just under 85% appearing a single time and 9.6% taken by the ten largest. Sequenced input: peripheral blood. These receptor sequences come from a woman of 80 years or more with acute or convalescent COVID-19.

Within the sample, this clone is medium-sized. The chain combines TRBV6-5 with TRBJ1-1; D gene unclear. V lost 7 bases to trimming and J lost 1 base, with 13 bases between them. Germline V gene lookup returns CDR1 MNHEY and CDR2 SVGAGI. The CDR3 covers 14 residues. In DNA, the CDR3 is TGTGCCAGCACGAGGGTCGGCACGAACACTGAAGCTTTCTTT. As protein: CASTRVGTNTEAFF.

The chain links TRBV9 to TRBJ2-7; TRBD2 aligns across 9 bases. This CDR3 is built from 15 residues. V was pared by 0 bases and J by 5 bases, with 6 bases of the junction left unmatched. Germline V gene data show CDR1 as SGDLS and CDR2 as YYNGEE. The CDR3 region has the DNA TGTGCCAGCAGCGTAGGAGCGGGGGGCTCGGACGAGCAGTACTTC. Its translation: CASSVGAGGSDEQYF.

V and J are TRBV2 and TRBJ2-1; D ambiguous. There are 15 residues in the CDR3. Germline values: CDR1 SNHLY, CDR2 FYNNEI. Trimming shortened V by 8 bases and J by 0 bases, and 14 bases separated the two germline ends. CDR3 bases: TGTGCCAGCCTACCCACAGTGAGCTCCTACAATGAGCAGTTCTTC. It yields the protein CASLPTVSSYNEQFF. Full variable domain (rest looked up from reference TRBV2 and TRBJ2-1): EPEVTQTPSHQVTQMGQEVILRCVPISNHLYFYWYRQILGQKVEFLVSFYNNEISEKSEIFDDQFSVERPDGSNFTLKIRSTKLEDSAMYFCASLPTVSSYNEQFFGPGTRLTVL.

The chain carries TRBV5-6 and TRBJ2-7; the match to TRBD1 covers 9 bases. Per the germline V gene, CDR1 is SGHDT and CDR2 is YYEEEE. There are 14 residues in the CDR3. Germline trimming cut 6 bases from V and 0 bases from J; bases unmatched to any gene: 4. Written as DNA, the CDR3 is TGTGCCAGCATCGGACAGGGGAACTCCTACGAGCAGTACTTC. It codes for CASIGQGNSYEQYF.

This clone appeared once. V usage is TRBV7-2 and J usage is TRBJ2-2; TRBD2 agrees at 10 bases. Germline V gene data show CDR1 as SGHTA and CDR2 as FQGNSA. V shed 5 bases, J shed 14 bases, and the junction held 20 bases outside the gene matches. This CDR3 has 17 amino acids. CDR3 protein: CASSQTLSGAGGPGLFF. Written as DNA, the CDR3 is TGTGCCAGCAGCCAAACACTCAGCGGAGCGGGGGGGCCCGGTCTGTTTTTT.

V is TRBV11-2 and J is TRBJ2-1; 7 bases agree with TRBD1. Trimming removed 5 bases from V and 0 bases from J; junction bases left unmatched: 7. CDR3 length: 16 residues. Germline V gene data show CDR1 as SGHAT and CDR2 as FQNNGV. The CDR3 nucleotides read TGTGCCAGCAGCCCCATGACAGGGAGCTCCTACAATGAGCAGTTCTTC. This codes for CASSPMTGSSYNEQFF.

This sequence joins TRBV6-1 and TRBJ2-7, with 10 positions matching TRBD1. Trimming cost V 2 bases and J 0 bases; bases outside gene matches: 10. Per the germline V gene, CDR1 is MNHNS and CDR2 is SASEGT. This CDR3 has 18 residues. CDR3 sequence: CASSEQGTGVGSSYEQYF. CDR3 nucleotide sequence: TGTGCCAGCAGTGAACAGGGGACAGGGGTGGGGAGCTCCTACGAGCAGTACTTC.